Listed here are 21 T cell receptor beta chains from one sample, sequenced in a study of T cell clones after liver transplantation. The protocol was immunoSEQ multiplex PCR, while the TCRdb copy is restricted to in-frame clones and leaves out a portion. The table lists tens of thousands of clones, over 80% of them singletons. The sequencing used CD4+ T cells from blood, collected approximately 3.5 years after liver transplant. These receptors originate from a human patient who received a liver transplant. Part of the T cell pool may stem from the graft donor.

The V gene is TRBV5-4, the J gene TRBJ2-5; 8 bases fit TRBD2. In germline, CDR1 is SGHNT, CDR2 YYREEE (reference sequence). Trimming took 2 bases from V and 2 from J; bases not matched to a gene: 2. The CDR3 is made up of 14 amino acids. As DNA, the CDR3 is TGTGCCAGCAGCTTCAGCGGGAGTCAAGAGACCCAGTACTTC. It translates to CASSFSGSQETQYF.

The chain couples TRBV29-1 to TRBJ2-7, with TRBD1 matching over 9 bases. CDR3 length equals 14 residues. V was clipped by 5 bases and J by 2 bases; unmatched bases: 7. Germline CDR1 is SQVTM and CDR2 is ANQGSEA. The CDR3 protein is CSVSGQGNTYEQYF. The DNA for the CDR3 is TGCAGCGTTTCTGGACAGGGGAACACCTACGAGCAGTACTTC.

The gene calls are TRBV9 and TRBJ1-2; 9 bases map to TRBD1. V lost 7 bases to trimming and J lost 7 bases; unmatched junction nucleotides: 2. CDR1 is SGDLS, CDR2 YYNGEE, per germline. CDR3 length: 11 amino acids. In DNA form, the CDR3 reads TGTGCCAGCGGGACAGGGCTTGGCTACACCTTC. This codes for CASGTGLGYTF.

The chain employs TRBV11-2 and TRBJ2-7; D tentatively reads TRBD1 or TRBD2 (5 bases each). V was trimmed by 1 base and J by 4 bases, leaving 8 bases between them. The CDR3 sequence is 13 residues long. Germline CDR1 reads SGHAT; CDR2 reads FQNNGV. Here the CDR3 DNA reads TGTGCCAGCAGCTTAGGGGGGTTGTACGAGCAGTACTTC. Its protein is CASSLGGLYEQYF.

The CDR3 loop is CASSQDRGNIQYF. DNA for the CDR3: TGTGCCAGCAGCCAGGACAGGGGGAACATTCAGTACTTC. This chain connects TRBV6-5 to TRBJ2-4, with TRBD1 matching 10 bases. The CDR3 spans 13 residues. V lost 6 bases and J lost 7; bases outside the gene matches: 3. Per germline, CDR1 MNHEY and CDR2 SVGAGI.

The rearrangement uses TRBV14 and TRBJ2-6; TRBD2 agrees at 8 bases. CDR3 size: 15 residues. V was pared by 4 bases and J by 13 bases, with 12 bases of the junction left unmatched. Looked up from germline, CDR1 is SGHDN and CDR2 is FVKESK. CDR3 DNA: TGTGCCAGCAGCCTAGCGGGACATGGCCAGTTTGTCCTGACTTTC. It yields the protein CASSLAGHGQFVLTF.

This sequence joins TRBV2 and TRBJ2-7, with a weak D call TRBD1 (6 bases). There are 13 residues in the CDR3. The V end was cut by 4 bases, the J end by 3 bases, with 10 bases between. Germline values: CDR1 SNHLY, CDR2 FYNNEI. The CDR3 loop reads CASSGQVRYEQYF. The CDR3 DNA reads TGTGCCAGCAGTGGACAGGTCCGCTACGAGCAGTACTTC.

This chain links TRBV27 with TRBJ1-1; 11 positions match TRBD1. The V gene's germline CDR1 is MNHEY and CDR2 SMNVEV (reference sequence). J lost 0 bases, V lost 7 bases, and 7 bases had no gene match. This CDR3 is built from 16 residues. CDR3 loop: CASIPKDRGLNTEAFF. Here the CDR3 DNA reads TGTGCCAGCATCCCCAAGGACAGGGGGCTGAACACTGAAGCTTTCTTT.

Comment on this clone: Other DNA sequences within the sample encode an identical CDR3. In DNA form, the CDR3 reads TGTGCCAGCAGCGTAGATAGCGGGAGGTACAATGAGCAGTTCTTC. It translates to CASSVDSGRYNEQFF. V gene TRBV9 combines with J gene TRBJ2-1, with 10 bases identical to TRBD2. V lost 0 bases, J lost 4 bases, and 1 base stayed unmatched. This CDR3 region has 15 residues. Per the germline V gene, CDR1 is SGDLS and CDR2 is YYNGEE. The full variable domain, completed using reference TRBV9 and TRBJ2-1, is DSGVTQTPKHLITATGQRVTLRCSPRSGDLSVYWYQQSLDQGLQFLIQYYNGEERAKGNILERFSAQQFPDLHSELNLSSLELGDSALYFCASSVDSGRYNEQFFGPGTRLTVL.

This clone was observed a few times. V is TRBV5-1 and J is TRBJ2-2; perhaps TRBD2 as D (6 bases). Germline lookup yields CDR1 SGHRS and CDR2 YFSETQ. This CDR3 region has 15 residues. The V gene lost 1 base and the J gene lost 1 base, with 8 bases spanning the gap. The CDR3 nucleotides are TGCGCCAGCAGCTTGAATAGCGGGAACACCGGGGAGCTGTTTTTT. It translates to CASSLNSGNTGELFF.

The V and J genes are TRBV7-9 and TRBJ1-1; 9 bases fit TRBD1. The CDR3 extends over 17 amino acids. Germline V CDR1 and CDR2: SEHNR, FQNEAQ (reference sequence). V gave up 6 bases and J gave up 5 bases; unmatched junction bases: 16. The CDR3 loop is CASSGFGGTGLGTEAFF. In DNA form, the CDR3 reads TGTGCCAGCAGTGGATTCGGGGGGACAGGGCTTGGAACTGAAGCTTTCTTT.

This chain links TRBV5-1 with TRBJ2-5; D gene ambiguous. The CDR3 consists of 21 residues. Germline lookup yields CDR1 SGHRS and CDR2 YFSETQ. V lost 0 bases and J lost 2, with 29 bases in between. The CDR3 region is CASSLEPLSRLSIIKQETQYF. DNA for the CDR3: TGCGCCAGCAGCTTGGAACCTCTCAGCAGACTCTCAATAATTAAGCAAGAGACCCAGTACTTC.

This clone was picked up a small number of times. The rearrangement uses TRBV10-3 and TRBJ2-7, with D perhaps assigned TRBD1 or TRBD2 (5 bases each). Germline-derived CDR1 and CDR2 are ENHRY and SYGVKD. Trimming left V 9 bases short and J 3 bases short, with 18 bases between. CDR3 length: 14 amino acids. This CDR3 reads CAILSGTGDYEQYF. CDR3 nucleotide sequence: TGTGCCATTCTATCCGGGACCGGAGACTACGAGCAGTACTTC.

The rearrangement uses TRBV29-1 and TRBJ2-1; D is unresolved. The CDR3 has 14 residues. The ends were cut back, 7 bases at V and 0 bases at J, with 13 bases in the middle. The V gene's germline CDR1 is SQVTM and CDR2 ANQGSEA. CDR3 DNA sequence: TGCAGCGCGTTGGACGGGTACTCCTACAATGAGCAGTTCTTC. Translating it yields CSALDGYSYNEQFF.

This clone was seen more than once but under ten times. The V and J genes are TRBV11-3 and TRBJ1-1, with D maybe TRBD1 (5 bases). Trimming left V 1 base short and J 7 bases short, with 10 bases between. This CDR3 contains 13 residues. CDR1 and CDR2 from the germline V gene are SGHNT and YENEEA. The CDR3 DNA sequence: TGTGCCAGCAGCTTAGGGGACGGCCGTGAAGCTTTCTTT. The encoded protein is CASSLGDGREAFF.

This chain joins TRBV19 and TRBJ2-7; the match to TRBD2 covers 12 bases. Germline values: CDR1 LNHDA, CDR2 SQIVND (reference sequence). The CDR3 covers 16 residues. The V and J ends lost 4 bases and 2 bases, in that order; junction bases with no gene match: 6. The chain's CDR3 is CASSTPSGRAAYEQYF. For the CDR3, the DNA is TGTGCCAGTAGTACGCCTAGCGGGAGGGCCGCCTACGAGCAGTACTTC.

The V and J genes are TRBV7-2 and TRBJ1-1, with D possibly TRBD1 on 5 matching bases. This CDR3 comprises 14 residues. V lost 0 bases to trimming and J lost 4 bases, with 9 bases between them. Looked up from germline, CDR1 is SGHTA and CDR2 is FQGNSA. The CDR3 sequence is CASSLAGVGTEAFF. The CDR3 nucleotides read TGTGCCAGCAGCTTAGCGGGGGTTGGCACTGAAGCTTTCTTT.

The chain joins TRBV5-1 to TRBJ2-1, with TRBD2 as a possible D gene (5 bases). Germline assignment: CDR1 SGHRS and CDR2 YFSETQ. With 3 bases removed from V and 0 bases from J, the gap between germline ends came to 7 bases. The CDR3 extends over 14 amino acids. The CDR3 DNA follows: TGCGCCAGCAGCTCCGGGATCTCCTACAATGAGCAGTTCTTC. It codes for CASSSGISYNEQFF.

This chain connects TRBV7-8 to TRBJ2-3; D is uncertain. The V end was cut by 6 bases, the J end by 5 bases, with 15 bases between. This CDR3 has 14 amino acids. CDR1 is SGHVS, CDR2 FQNEAQ, per germline. Written as DNA, the CDR3 is TGTGCCAGCAGTCGGGCCGCCTTAAAAGATACGCAGTATTTT. Residues: CASSRAALKDTQYF. The full variable domain, completed using reference TRBV7-8 and TRBJ2-3, is GAGVSQSPRYKVAKRGQDVALRCDPISGHVSLFWYQQALGQGPEFLTYFQNEAQLDKSGLPSDRFFAERPEGSVSTLKIQRTQQEDSAVYLCASSRAALKDTQYFGPGTRLTVL.

In this sample, this clone turned up a few times. The chain recombines TRBV21-1 with TRBJ1-1. TRBV21-1 is labeled a pseudogene. The CDR3 totals 14 residues. CDR3 loop: CASSNYREGTEAFF. The CDR3 DNA reads TGTGCCAGCAGCAATTACAGGGAGGGCACTGAAGCTTTCTTT.

This clone is a singleton in its sample. J is TRBJ1-4 and V is TRBV5-1, with D possibly TRBD1 on 6 matching bases. This CDR3 has 14 residues. CDR1 and CDR2 from the germline V gene are SGHRS and YFSETQ. Trimming stripped 2 bases from V and 12 bases from J, with 17 bases between. The CDR3: CASSLTGPQRELFF. Written as DNA, the CDR3 is TGCGCCAGCAGCTTAACAGGGCCTCAGAGGGAACTGTTTTTT.